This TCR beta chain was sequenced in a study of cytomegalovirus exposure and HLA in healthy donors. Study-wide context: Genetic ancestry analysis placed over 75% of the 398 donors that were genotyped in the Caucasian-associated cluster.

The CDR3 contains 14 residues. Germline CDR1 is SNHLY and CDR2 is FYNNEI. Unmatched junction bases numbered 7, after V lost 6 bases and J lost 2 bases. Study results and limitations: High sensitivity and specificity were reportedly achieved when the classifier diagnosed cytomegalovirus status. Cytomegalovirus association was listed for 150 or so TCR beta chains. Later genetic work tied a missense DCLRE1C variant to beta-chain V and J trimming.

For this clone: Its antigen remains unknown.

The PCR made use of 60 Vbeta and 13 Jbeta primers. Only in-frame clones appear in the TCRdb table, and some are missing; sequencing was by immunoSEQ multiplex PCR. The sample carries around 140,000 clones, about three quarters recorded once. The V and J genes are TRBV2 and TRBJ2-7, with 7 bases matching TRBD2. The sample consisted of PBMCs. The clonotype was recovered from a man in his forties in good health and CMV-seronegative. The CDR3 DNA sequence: TGTGCCAGCAGGGCGGGGGACTCGGCCTACGAGCAGTACTTC. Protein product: CASRAGDSAYEQYF.